The present entry profiles one T cell receptor (beta chain) with its context. Trimming stripped 6 bases from V and 3 bases from J, with 14 bases between. Germline V lookup: CDR1 PRHDT, CDR2 FYEKMQ (reference sequence). This CDR3 region has 14 residues. This record belongs to a study of blood T cell repertoires in COVID-19. Study information: Sites across the United States, Italy and Spain contributed samples from acute and convalescent COVID-19. T cells, B-cell-depleted T cells, or PBMCs supplied cDNA or gDNA.

The assay was immunoSEQ multiplex PCR, and TCRdb's table has in-frame clones only and misses some. This sample carries about 81,000 clones, approximately 89% of them seen once, and the ten largest clones take approximately 12%. Sequenced sample: peripheral blood. The chain joins TRBV13 to TRBJ1-1, with D tentatively TRBD1 (6 bases). The TCR was taken from a man between 65 and 85 years old with active or convalescent COVID-19. The CDR3 DNA follows: TGTGCCAGCAGTATCCCAGGGGATCACACTGAAGCTTTCTTT. Amino acids: CASSIPGDHTEAFF.